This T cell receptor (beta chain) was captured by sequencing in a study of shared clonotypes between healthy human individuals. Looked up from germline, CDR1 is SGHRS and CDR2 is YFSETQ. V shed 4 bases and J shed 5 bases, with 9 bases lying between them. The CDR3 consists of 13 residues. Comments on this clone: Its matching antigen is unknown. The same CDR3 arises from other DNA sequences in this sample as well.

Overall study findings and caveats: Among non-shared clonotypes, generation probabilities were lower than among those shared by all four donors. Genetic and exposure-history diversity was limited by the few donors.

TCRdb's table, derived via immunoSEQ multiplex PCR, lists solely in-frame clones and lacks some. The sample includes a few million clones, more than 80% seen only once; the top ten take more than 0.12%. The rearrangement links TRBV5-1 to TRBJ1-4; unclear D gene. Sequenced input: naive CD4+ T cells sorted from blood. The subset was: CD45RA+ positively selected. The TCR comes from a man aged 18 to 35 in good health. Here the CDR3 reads CASSRGDNEKLFF. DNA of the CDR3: TGCGCCAGCAGCCGAGGAGACAATGAAAAACTGTTTTTT.